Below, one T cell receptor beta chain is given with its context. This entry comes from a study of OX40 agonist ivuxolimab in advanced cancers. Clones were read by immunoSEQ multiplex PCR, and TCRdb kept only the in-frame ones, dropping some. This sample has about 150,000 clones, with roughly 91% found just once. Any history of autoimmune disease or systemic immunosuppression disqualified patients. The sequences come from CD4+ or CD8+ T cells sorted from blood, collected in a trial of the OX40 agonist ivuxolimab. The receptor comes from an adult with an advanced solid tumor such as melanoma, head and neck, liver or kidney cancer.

The CDR3 nucleotides are TGCAGTGCTGACAGGGTATGGGAGCAGTTCTTC. Translating gives CSADRVWEQFF. The chain links TRBV20-1 to TRBJ2-1; 7 bases agree with TRBD1. The CDR3 is 11 residues long. The J segment lost 10 bases and the V segment lost 5 bases, leaving 5 bases of the junction unmatched. Germline CDR1 DFQATT, CDR2 SNEGSKA (reference sequence).